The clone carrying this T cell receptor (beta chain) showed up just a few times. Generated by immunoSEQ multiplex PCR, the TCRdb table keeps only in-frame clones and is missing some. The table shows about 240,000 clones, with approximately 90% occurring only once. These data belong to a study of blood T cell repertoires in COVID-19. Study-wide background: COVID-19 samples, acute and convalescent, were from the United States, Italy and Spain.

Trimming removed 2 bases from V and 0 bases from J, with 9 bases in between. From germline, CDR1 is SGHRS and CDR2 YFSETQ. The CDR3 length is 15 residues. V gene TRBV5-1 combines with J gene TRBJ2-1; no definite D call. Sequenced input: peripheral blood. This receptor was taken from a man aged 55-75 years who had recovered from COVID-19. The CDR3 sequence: CASSLEEPSYNEQFF. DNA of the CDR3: TGCGCCAGCAGCTTAGAGGAGCCCTCCTACAATGAGCAGTTCTTC.